This T cell receptor beta chain was identified during a study of radiation and T cells in renal cell carcinoma. For the study at large: Nephrectomy followed 15 Gy stereotactic body radiation by 4 weeks.

This sample's time point: blood 2 weeks post-SBRT. Treatment reported: 15 Gy SBRT to primary tumor, nephrectomy 4 weeks later. After SBRT, blood was collected at 2 and 4 weeks, plus baseline. This renal cell carcinoma was of the clear cell type. The germline CDR1 and CDR2 sequences are MNHNS and SASEGT. Trimming took 1 base from V and 6 from J, leaving 13 bases between them. CDR3 length: 15 residues. Produced via immunoSEQ multiplex PCR; TCRdb's table is partial and in-frame only. The sample has 150,000 or so clones, roughly 86% seen once; the top ten hold 13%. The TCR was taken from a woman in her fifties or sixties with renal cell carcinoma. Sequences were derived from blood, sampled from a patient whose treatment included radiotherapy and nephrectomy. The genes are TRBV6-1 and TRBJ1-5, with D maybe TRBD1 (6 bases). As DNA, the CDR3 is TGTGCCAGCAGTGAAGGAGTAGGGGGGACTCAGCCCCAGCATTTT. Translation gives CASSEGVGGTQPQHF.